The 9 T cell receptor beta chains listed next were all sequenced from one sample in a study of brain T cells in children with intractable seizures (dated by TCRdb to the early 2020s). The label giving this sample's time point can be read as: blood from clinic visit 5 months post-surgery; TSC patient then seizure free. Library preparation used the immunoSEQ multiplex PCR assay. TCRdb retrieved this table from immuneACCESS and kept in-frame rearrangements only. Not all clones are present; in checked studies, unresolved V genes account for under half, and no reason is known for the remainder. The table for this sample lists about 340,000 clones; roughly 92% of them were counted only once. The ten top clones hold roughly 5.7% of the sample. The sample here was peripheral blood, taken approximately 5 months after surgery. Receptor source: a boy under three years old with tuberous sclerosis and intractable seizures.

V usage is TRBV30 and J usage is TRBJ2-7; perhaps TRBD2 as D (6 bases). The germline V gene encodes CDR1 GTSNPN and CDR2 SVGIG (reference sequence). Trimming left V 1 base short and J 2 bases short, with 9 bases between. CDR3 length: 13 residues. DNA for the CDR3: TGTGCCTGGAGTGCCGGGAGAGCCTACGAGCAGTACTTC. It encodes CAWSAGRAYEQYF.

Note on this clone: The sample has other DNA sequences that encode this CDR3 too. The CDR3: CASSVVGLAQETQYF. For the CDR3, the DNA is TGTGCCAGCAGCGTAGTGGGTCTAGCCCAAGAGACCCAGTACTTC. J is TRBJ2-5 and V is TRBV9, with D possibly matching TRBD2 (5 bases). Trimming took off 0 bases at V and 1 base at J, with 10 bases between the two ends. Germline V gene lookup returns CDR1 SGDLS and CDR2 YYNGEE. The CDR3 loop spans 15 amino acids.

The chain recombines TRBV27 with TRBJ2-2; TRBD1 might be the D (6 bases). Germline CDR1 is MNHEY and CDR2 is SMNVEV (reference sequence). This CDR3 has 12 residues. V was clipped by 11 bases and J by 1 base, with 8 bases between them. For the CDR3, the DNA is TGTGCCGTGGGACAGAACACCGGGGAGCTGTTTTTT. Protein: CAVGQNTGELFF.

This chain joins TRBV7-2 and TRBJ1-2; D is ambiguous. Germline V lookup: CDR1 SGHTA, CDR2 FQGNSA. The CDR3 is 14 residues long. The V end was cut by 3 bases, the J end by 7 bases, with 15 bases between. CDR3 nucleotides: TGTGCCAGCAGCTTCAATAACGGGTTCGGTGGCTACACCTTC. This encodes CASSFNNGFGGYTF. Using reference TRBV7-2 and TRBJ1-2 for the parts outside the CDR3, the full variable domain is GAGVSQSPSNKVTEKGKDVELRCDPISGHTALYWYRQSLGQGLEFLIYFQGNSAPDKSGLPSDRFSAERTGGSVSTLTIQRTQQEDSAVYLCASSFNNGFGGYTFGSGTRLTVV.

V gene TRBV27 combines with J gene TRBJ1-1; D not resolved. V was trimmed by 3 bases and J by 8 bases, leaving 7 bases between them. The length of the CDR3 is 11 residues. Germline-derived CDR1 and CDR2 are MNHEY and SMNVEV (reference sequence). This CDR3 reads CASSFLGEAFF. DNA of the CDR3: TGTGCCAGCAGTTTTCTCGGGGAAGCTTTCTTT.

The chain uses TRBV2 and TRBJ1-3; no reliable D call. Germline V gives CDR1 SNHLY, CDR2 FYNNEI. CDR3 size: 12 residues. CDR3 nucleotide sequence: TGTGCGGGGTCGTCGGCCGGAAACACCATATATTTT. Translation gives CAGSSAGNTIYF.

This sequence joins TRBV4-1 and TRBJ2-1; 12 nucleotides match TRBD2. This CDR3 spans 14 amino acids. V lost 4 bases to trimming and J lost 6 bases; unmatched junction nucleotides: 1. The germline gives CDR1 MGHRA, CDR2 YSYEKL. The CDR3 DNA sequence: TGCGCCAGCAGCCCGGGACTAGCGGGCAATGAGCAGTTCTTC. Its translation is CASSPGLAGNEQFF.

The chain recombines TRBV11-3 with TRBJ1-4; D gene uncertain. The CDR3 spans 12 residues. V was pared by 2 bases and J by 8 bases, with 6 bases between. CDR1 is SGHNT and CDR2 is YENEEA in the germline V gene. This chain's CDR3 is CASSLLSEKLFF. DNA of the CDR3: TGTGCCAGCAGCTTACTATCCGAAAAACTGTTTTTT.

This chain joins TRBV19 and TRBJ2-1; TRBD2 agrees at 10 bases. The germline gives CDR1 LNHDA, CDR2 SQIVND (reference sequence). The CDR3 is made up of 15 amino acids. V shed 3 bases, J shed 3 bases, and the junction held 2 bases outside the gene matches. CDR3 protein: CASSMGLASYNEQFF. CDR3 nucleotide sequence: TGTGCCAGTAGTATGGGACTAGCGAGCTACAATGAGCAGTTCTTC.